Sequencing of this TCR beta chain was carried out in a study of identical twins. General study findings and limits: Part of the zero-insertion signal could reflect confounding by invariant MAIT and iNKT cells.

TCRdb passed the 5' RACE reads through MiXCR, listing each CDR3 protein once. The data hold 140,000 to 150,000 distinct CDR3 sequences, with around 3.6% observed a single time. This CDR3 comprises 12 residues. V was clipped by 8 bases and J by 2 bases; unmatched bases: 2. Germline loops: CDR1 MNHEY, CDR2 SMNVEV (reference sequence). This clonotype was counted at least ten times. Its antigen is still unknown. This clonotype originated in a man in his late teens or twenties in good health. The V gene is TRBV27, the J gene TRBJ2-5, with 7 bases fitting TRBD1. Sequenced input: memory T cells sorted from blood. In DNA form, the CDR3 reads TGTGCCAGCCGGGGACAGCAAGAGACCCAGTACTTC. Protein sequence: CASRGQQETQYF.